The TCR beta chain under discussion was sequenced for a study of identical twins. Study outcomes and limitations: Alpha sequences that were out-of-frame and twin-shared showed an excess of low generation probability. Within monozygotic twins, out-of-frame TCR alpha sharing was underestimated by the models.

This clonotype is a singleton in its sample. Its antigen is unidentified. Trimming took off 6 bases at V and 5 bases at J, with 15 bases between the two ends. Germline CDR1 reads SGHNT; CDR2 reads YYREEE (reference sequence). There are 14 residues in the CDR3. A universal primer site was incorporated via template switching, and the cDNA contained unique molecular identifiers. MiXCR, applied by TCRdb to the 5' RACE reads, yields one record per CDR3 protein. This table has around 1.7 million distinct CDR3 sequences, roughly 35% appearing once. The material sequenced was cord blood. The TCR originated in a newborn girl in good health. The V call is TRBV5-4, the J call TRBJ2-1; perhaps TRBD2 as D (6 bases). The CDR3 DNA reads TGTGCCAGCAATTCTCGGGGGATGGACAATGAGCAGTTCTTC. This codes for CASNSRGMDNEQFF. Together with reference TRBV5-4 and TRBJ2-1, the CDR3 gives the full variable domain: ETGVTQSPTHLIKTRGQQVTLRCSSQSGHNTVSWYQQALGQGPQFIFQYYREEENGRGNFPPRFSGLQFPNYSSELNVNALELDDSALYLCASNSRGMDNEQFFGPGTRLTVL.